This is a list of T cell receptor beta chains from one sample in a study of T cell responses to AZD1222 COVID-19 vaccine. The data were produced by immunoSEQ multiplex PCR, yet TCRdb's version contains in-frame clones alone and is incomplete. The sample yields 80,000 to 95,000 clones, around 73% seen once. Sequencing was performed on peripheral blood, taken on day 0 of AZD1222 vaccination. The receptors derive from an adult in good health. Each CDR3 is given with its conserved first and last residue. The order of the fields is CDR3 DNA, CDR3 protein, D gene, V gene, J gene, clone size. D genes are given only for firm matches. The size of a clone is reported for some rows only, either as once, few or many, or as a class for expanded clones.

TGCGCCAGCAGCCAAGAGACGGCGGGGGGGCAGTATTTT	CASSQETAGGQYF	TRBD2	TRBV4-1	TRBJ2-3	NA
TGTGCCAGCAGCTTTGGTGGTTCAGCCAAAGGCCATGGCTACACCTTC	CASSFGGSAKGHGYTF	NA	TRBV5-4	TRBJ1-2	NA
TGTGCCAGCACTTTAGGTCCCTCGCGCGAGCAGTACTTC	CASTLGPSREQYF	NA	TRBV11-2	TRBJ2-7	NA
TGTGCCAGCAGCTCCGCGGGGTCGCAAGAGACCCAGTACTTC	CASSSAGSQETQYF	NA	TRBV7-8	TRBJ2-5	NA
TGTGCCAGCAGCCCAGGGACATATGGCTACACCTTC	CASSPGTYGYTF	NA	TRBV6-5	TRBJ1-2	NA
TGTGCCAGTAGTATGTGGAAGGGGCAACGCACCTACTCTGGAAACACCATATATTTT	CASSMWKGQRTYSGNTIYF	NA	TRBV19	TRBJ1-3	NA
TGTGCCAGCAGCCCTCCGGCTAGCGGGAGGGCCCGGCAGTTCTTC	CASSPPASGRARQFF	TRBD2	TRBV3-1/TRBV3-2	TRBJ2-1	once
TGTGCCAGCAGTTTACCGGGTTTCGACGAGCAGTACTTC	CASSLPGFDEQYF	NA	TRBV28	TRBJ2-7	NA
TGTGCCTGGAGTCCTCGGGTCACGAACCGAGGCTACACCTTC	CAWSPRVTNRGYTF	NA	TRBV30	TRBJ1-2	NA
TGTGCCAGCAGTTTAGCAGGGTTAGTAGAGCAGTACTTC	CASSLAGLVEQYF	NA	TRBV12-3/TRBV12-4	TRBJ2-7	NA
TGTGCCAGCAGCCCTGGGGCTAGCGGATACGCCTACGAGCAGTACTTC	CASSPGASGYAYEQYF	TRBD2	TRBV27	TRBJ2-7	NA
TGTGCCAGCAGCCGGACAGGGGGTGCCTACGAGCAGTACTTC	CASSRTGGAYEQYF	TRBD1	TRBV27	TRBJ2-7	NA
TGTGCCAGCAGCCCATCTGGGGTAACGGAAAAACTGTTTTTT	CASSPSGVTEKLFF	NA	TRBV14	TRBJ1-4	NA
TGTGCCACCAGTGATTTGACTAGCAATCAGCCCCAGCATTTT	CATSDLTSNQPQHF	NA	TRBV24-1	TRBJ1-5	NA
TGTGCCAGCCGCCGGGCCCCGAACACCGGGGAGCTGTTTTTT	CASRRAPNTGELFF	NA	TRBV27	TRBJ2-2	NA
TGCGCCAGCAGTGATGCCGGGACCGGGATGGACCAGCCCCAGCATTTT	CASSDAGTGMDQPQHF	NA	TRBV10-2	TRBJ1-5	NA
TGTGCCAGCACCATATTCCCGGGGCCTCCAAGGGGGTACTTC	CASTIFPGPPRGYF	NA	TRBV27	TRBJ2-4	NA
TGCGCCAGCAGCCAAGCCCTGGGTAGTAGCACAGATACGCAGTATTTT	CASSQALGSSTDTQYF	NA	TRBV4-1	TRBJ2-3	NA
TGTGCCAGCAGCCCCCCCGGGACAGGGGGCTATGGCTACACCTTC	CASSPPGTGGYGYTF	TRBD1	TRBV14	TRBJ1-2	few
TGTGCCTGGAGCCGGATCGGAAATACGCAGTATTTT	CAWSRIGNTQYF	NA	TRBV30	TRBJ2-3	NA
TGTGCCAGCAGCCACGGGACTAGCTACTACAATGAGCAGTTCTTC	CASSHGTSYYNEQFF	TRBD2	TRBV3-1/TRBV3-2	TRBJ2-1	few
TGTGCCAGCAGCTTAGGGGTTCGGGAGATAGATACGCAGTATTTT	CASSLGVREIDTQYF	NA	TRBV7-6	TRBJ2-3	NA
TGCAGCGTTCCGGGACAGGGGATTGGAAACACCATATATTTT	CSVPGQGIGNTIYF	TRBD1	TRBV29-1	TRBJ1-3	NA
TGTGCCAGCAGCCAAGACCCCACGGGGTTCTACGAGCAGTACTTC	CASSQDPTGFYEQYF	NA	TRBV3-1/TRBV3-2	TRBJ2-7	NA